This T cell receptor beta chain originates from a study of blood T cell repertoires in COVID-19. Study-wide background: Material from acute and convalescent COVID-19 was sourced from the United States, Italy and Spain. PBMCs, B-cell-depleted T cells, or T cells provided the cDNA or gDNA that made up the material.

CDR1 and CDR2 (germline): SGHRS, YFSETQ. Trimming took off 4 bases at V and 0 bases at J, with 17 bases between the two ends. CDR3 length: 17 amino acids. In the original processing: Scientists estimated how many nucleated cells there were by amplifying reference gene primers. The data were produced by immunoSEQ multiplex PCR, yet TCRdb's version contains in-frame clones alone and is incomplete. That table furnishes V, J and clone size, whereas the DNA furnished D and trimming. This table holds a few hundred thousand clones, approximately 92% found once. This sequence originates from a woman aged 40 to 50 who had recovered from COVID-19. The V gene is TRBV5-1, the J gene TRBJ1-3; no definite D call. The sample taken for sequencing was peripheral blood. The CDR3 loop is CASSARGEAASGNTIYF. As DNA, the CDR3 is TGCGCCAGCAGCGCGCGGGGTGAGGCCGCCTCTGGAAACACCATATATTTT.